This entry describes one TCR beta chain. This entry comes from a study of blood T cell repertoires in COVID-19. The assay was immunoSEQ multiplex PCR, and TCRdb's table has in-frame clones only and misses some. The sample has 200,000 to 250,000 clones, 83% seen once. CDR1 and CDR2 from the germline V gene are KGHSH and LQKENI. Germline trimming cut 0 bases from V and 5 bases from J; bases unmatched to any gene: 6. This CDR3 has 15 amino acids. J is TRBJ2-7 and V is TRBV18; 8 bases align to TRBD1. Sequencing was carried out using peripheral blood. This clonotype was sampled from a human donor in a cohort sampled during active COVID-19. This CDR3 is CASSPPRTGINEQYF. In DNA, the CDR3 is TGTGCCAGCTCACCACCGAGGACAGGGATAAACGAGCAGTACTTC.